This T cell receptor (beta chain) was sequenced in a study of cytotoxic CD8 clonotypes in ibrutinib-treated CLL. Study information: Response sampling took place at median approximately 12 months of treatment, range 6 to 36.

As concerns this clone: Its antigen remains unidentified.

Study-wide results and limits: The public clonotypes identified were infrequent and showed contraction or stability on treatment.

TCRdb's copy holds only in-frame clones and misses some; the assay was immunoSEQ multiplex PCR. The sample yields tens of thousands of clones, around 69% seen once. CDR3 size: 14 residues. After removal of 7 bases from V and 2 bases from J, the junction contained 5 bases not matched to a gene. Germline loops: CDR1 MNHNY, CDR2 SVGAGI (reference sequence). The chain recombines TRBV6-6 with TRBJ2-3; TRBD2 agrees at 8 bases. The sequencing used PBMCs, collected at disease progression, from a patient treated with ibrutinib. The source of this sequence is a human donor with chronic lymphocytic leukemia. The CDR3, as DNA: TGTGCCAGCACGGGAGCGGGGGTCACAGATACGCAGTATTTT. Amino acids: CASTGAGVTDTQYF.